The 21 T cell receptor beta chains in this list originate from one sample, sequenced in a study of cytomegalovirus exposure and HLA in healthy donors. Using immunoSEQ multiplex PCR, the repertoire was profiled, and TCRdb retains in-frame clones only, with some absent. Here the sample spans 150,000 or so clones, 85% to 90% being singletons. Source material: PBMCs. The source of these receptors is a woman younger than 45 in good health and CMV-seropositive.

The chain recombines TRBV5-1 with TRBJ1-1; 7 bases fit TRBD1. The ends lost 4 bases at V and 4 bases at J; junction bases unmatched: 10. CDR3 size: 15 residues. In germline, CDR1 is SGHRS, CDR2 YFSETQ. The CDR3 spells CASSIYRGVGTEAFF. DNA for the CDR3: TGCGCCAGCAGCATCTACAGGGGCGTGGGCACTGAAGCTTTCTTT. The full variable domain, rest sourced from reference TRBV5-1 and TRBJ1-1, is KAGVTQTPRYLIKTRGQQVTLSCSPISGHRSVSWYQQTPGQGLQFLFEYFSETQRNKGNFPGRFSGRQFSNSRSEMNVSTLELGDSALYLCASSIYRGVGTEAFFGQGTRLTVV.

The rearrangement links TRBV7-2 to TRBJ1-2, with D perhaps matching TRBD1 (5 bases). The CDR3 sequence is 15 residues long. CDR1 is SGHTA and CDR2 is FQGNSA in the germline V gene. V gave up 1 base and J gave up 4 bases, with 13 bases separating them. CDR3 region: CASSLGGGLTYGYTF. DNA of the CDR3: TGTGCCAGCAGCTTAGGCGGGGGATTGACCTATGGCTACACCTTC. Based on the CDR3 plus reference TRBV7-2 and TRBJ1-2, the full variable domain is GAGVSQSPSNKVTEKGKDVELRCDPISGHTALYWYRQSLGQGLEFLIYFQGNSAPDKSGLPSDRFSAERTGGSVSTLTIQRTQQEDSAVYLCASSLGGGLTYGYTFGSGTRLTVV.

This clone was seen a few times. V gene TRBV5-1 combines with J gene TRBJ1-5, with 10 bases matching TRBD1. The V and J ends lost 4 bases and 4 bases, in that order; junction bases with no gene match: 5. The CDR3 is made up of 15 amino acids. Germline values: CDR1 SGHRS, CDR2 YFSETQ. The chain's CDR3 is CASSDGTGVNQPQHF. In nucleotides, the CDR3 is TGCGCCAGCAGCGACGGGACAGGGGTTAATCAGCCCCAGCATTTT.

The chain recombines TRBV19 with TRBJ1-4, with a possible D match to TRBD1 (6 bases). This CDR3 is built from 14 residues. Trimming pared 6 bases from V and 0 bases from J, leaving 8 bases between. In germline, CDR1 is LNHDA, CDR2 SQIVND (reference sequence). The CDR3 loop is CASSQGTTNEKLFF. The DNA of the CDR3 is TGTGCCAGTAGCCAGGGGACAACTAATGAAAAACTGTTTTTT.

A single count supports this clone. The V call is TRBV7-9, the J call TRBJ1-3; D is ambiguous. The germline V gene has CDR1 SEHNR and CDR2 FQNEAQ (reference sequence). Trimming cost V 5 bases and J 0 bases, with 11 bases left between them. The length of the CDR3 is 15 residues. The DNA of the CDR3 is TGTGCCAGCAGCAAACACGCGGTCTCTGGAAACACCATATATTTT. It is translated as CASSKHAVSGNTIYF.

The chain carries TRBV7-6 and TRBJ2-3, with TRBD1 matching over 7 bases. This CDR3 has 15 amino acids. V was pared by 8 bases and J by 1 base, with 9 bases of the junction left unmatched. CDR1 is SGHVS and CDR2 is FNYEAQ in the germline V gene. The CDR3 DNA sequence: TGTGCCAGCCGCCGACAGGGTGGCGGCACAGATACGCAGTATTTT. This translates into CASRRQGGGTDTQYF.

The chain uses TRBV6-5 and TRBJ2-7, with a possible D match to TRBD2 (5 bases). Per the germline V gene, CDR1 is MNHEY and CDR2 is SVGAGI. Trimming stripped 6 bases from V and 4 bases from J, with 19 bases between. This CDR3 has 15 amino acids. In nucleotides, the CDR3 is TGTGCCAGCAGGTCCCGAGGGAGTCACGATTACGAGCAGTACTTC. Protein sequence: CASRSRGSHDYEQYF.

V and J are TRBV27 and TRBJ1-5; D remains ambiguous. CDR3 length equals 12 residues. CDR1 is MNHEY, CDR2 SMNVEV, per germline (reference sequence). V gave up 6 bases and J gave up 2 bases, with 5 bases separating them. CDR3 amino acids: CASREGNQPQHF. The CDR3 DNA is TGTGCCAGCAGGGAGGGCAATCAGCCCCAGCATTTT.

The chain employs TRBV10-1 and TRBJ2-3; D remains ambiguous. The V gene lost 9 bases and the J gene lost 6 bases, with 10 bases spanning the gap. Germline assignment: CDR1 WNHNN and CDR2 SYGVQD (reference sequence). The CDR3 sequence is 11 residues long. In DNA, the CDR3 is TGCGCCAGTGGAGAGTTGGATACGCAGTATTTT. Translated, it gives CASGELDTQYF.

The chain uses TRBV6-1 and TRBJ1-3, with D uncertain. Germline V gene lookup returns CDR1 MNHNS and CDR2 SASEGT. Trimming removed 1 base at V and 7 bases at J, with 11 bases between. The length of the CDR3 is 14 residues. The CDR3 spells CASSEVVPGNTIYF. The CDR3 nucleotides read TGTGCCAGCAGTGAAGTGGTCCCAGGCAACACCATATATTTT.

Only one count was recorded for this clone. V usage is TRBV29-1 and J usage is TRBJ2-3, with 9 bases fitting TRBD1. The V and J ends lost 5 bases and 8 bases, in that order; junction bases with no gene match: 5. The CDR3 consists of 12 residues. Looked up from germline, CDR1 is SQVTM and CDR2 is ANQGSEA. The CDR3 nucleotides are TGCAGCGTTCGCCGGGACAGGGCTACGCAGTATTTT. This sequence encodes CSVRRDRATQYF.

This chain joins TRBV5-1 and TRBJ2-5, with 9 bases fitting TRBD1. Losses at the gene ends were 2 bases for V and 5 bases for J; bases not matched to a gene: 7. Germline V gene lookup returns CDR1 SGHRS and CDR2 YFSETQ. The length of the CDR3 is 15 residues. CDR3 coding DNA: TGCGCCAGCAGCTTAGGGACAGGGCGGGACGAGACCCAGTACTTC. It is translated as CASSLGTGRDETQYF.

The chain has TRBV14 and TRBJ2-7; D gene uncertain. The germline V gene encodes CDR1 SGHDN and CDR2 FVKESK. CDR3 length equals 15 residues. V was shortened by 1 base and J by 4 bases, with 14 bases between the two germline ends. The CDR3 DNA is TGTGCCAGCAGCCAAGGAGTGGGCAGGCAATACGAGCAGTACTTC. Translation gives CASSQGVGRQYEQYF.

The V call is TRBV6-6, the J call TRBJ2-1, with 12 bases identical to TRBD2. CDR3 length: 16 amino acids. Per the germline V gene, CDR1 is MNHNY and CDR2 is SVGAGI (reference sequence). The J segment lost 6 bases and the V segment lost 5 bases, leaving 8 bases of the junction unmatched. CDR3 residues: CASSVSLAGGPNEQFF. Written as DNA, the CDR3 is TGTGCCAGCAGTGTCTCGCTAGCGGGGGGGCCCAATGAGCAGTTCTTC.

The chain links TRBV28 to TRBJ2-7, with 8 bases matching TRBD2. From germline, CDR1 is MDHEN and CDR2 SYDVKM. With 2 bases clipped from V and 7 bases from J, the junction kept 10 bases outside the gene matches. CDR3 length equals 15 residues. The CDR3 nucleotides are TGTGCCAGCAGTTTAGTACTAGCGGCCCGCTGGGAGCAGTACTTC. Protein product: CASSLVLAARWEQYF.

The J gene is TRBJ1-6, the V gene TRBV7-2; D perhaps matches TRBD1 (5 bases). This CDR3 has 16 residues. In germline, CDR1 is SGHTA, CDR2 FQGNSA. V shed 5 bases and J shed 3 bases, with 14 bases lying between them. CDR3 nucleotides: TGTGCCAGCAGCCCTCAGCAGGGAGGCTATAATTCACCCCTCCACTTT. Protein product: CASSPQQGGYNSPLHF.

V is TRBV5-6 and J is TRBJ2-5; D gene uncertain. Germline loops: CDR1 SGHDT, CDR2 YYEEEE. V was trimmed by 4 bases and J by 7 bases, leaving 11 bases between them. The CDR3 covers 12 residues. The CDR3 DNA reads TGTGCCAGCAGCCCCCCGGAGTGGACCCAGTACTTC. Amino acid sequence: CASSPPEWTQYF.

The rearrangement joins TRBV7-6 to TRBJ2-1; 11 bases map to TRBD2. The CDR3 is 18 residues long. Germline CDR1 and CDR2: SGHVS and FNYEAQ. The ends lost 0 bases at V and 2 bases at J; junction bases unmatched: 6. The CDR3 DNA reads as TGTGCCAGCAGCTTAGCCACCGGGACTAGCGGTACCTACAATGAGCAGTTCTTC. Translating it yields CASSLATGTSGTYNEQFF.

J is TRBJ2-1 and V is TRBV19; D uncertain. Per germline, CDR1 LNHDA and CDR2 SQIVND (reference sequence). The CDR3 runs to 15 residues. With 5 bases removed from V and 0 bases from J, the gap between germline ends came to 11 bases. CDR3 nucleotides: TGTGCCAGTAGTGGGCTACTGAGCTCCTACAATGAGCAGTTCTTC. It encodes CASSGLLSSYNEQFF.

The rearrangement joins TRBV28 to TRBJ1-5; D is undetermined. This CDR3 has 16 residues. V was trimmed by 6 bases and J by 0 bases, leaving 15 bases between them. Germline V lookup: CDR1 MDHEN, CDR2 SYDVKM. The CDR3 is CASRRLSLYSNQPQHF. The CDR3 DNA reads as TGTGCCAGCAGGCGACTGAGCCTTTATAGCAATCAGCCCCAGCATTTT.

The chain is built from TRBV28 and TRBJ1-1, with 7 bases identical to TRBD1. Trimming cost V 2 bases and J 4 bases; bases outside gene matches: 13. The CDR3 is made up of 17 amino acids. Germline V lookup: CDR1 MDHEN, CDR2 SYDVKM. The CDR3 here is CASSLRGLTGLGTEAFF. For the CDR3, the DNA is TGTGCCAGCAGTTTAAGGGGCCTGACAGGGCTGGGCACTGAAGCTTTCTTT. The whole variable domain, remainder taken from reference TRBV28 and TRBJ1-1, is DVKVTQSSRYLVKRTGEKVFLECVQDMDHENMFWYRQDPGLGLRLIYFSYDVKMKEKGDIPEGYSVSREKKERFSLILESASTNQTSMYLCASSLRGLTGLGTEAFFGQGTRLTVV.